Listed here are 24 T cell receptor beta chains from one sample, sequenced in a study of shared clonotypes between healthy human individuals. Measured with immunoSEQ multiplex PCR; TCRdb has only the in-frame clones, and not every one. The table records a few hundred thousand clones, about 96% of them present only once. The specimen sequenced was naive CD4+ T cells sorted from blood. Subset here: CD45RA+ positively selected. These receptor sequences come from a woman in her thirties in good health.

This chain joins TRBV9 and TRBJ2-7; unclear D gene. Looked up from germline, CDR1 is SGDLS and CDR2 is YYNGEE. The CDR3 is 14 residues long. Trimming pared 0 bases from V and 3 bases from J, leaving 10 bases between. This CDR3 reads CASSVASRDYEQYF. CDR3 DNA sequence: TGTGCCAGCAGCGTAGCTTCAAGAGACTACGAGCAGTACTTC.

The CDR3 bases are TGTGCCAGCAGCCGGCCAGGGACTACCAATGAGCAGTTCTTC. This gives the protein CASSRPGTTNEQFF. This chain links TRBV5-4 with TRBJ2-1, with TRBD2 matching 7 bases. J lost 6 bases, V lost 4 bases, and 7 bases had no gene match. Germline V gene lookup returns CDR1 SGHNT and CDR2 YYREEE (reference sequence). CDR3 length: 14 amino acids. Complete variable domain (other parts from reference TRBV5-4 and TRBJ2-1): ETGVTQSPTHLIKTRGQQVTLRCSSQSGHNTVSWYQQALGQGPQFIFQYYREEENGRGNFPPRFSGLQFPNYSSELNVNALELDDSALYLCASSRPGTTNEQFFGPGTRLTVL.

The chain links TRBV19 to TRBJ2-5; 10 nucleotides align to TRBD2. After removal of 6 bases from V and 5 bases from J, the junction contained 3 bases not matched to a gene. Germline V CDR1 and CDR2: LNHDA, SQIVND (reference sequence). The CDR3 is 13 residues long. Written as DNA, the CDR3 is TGTGCCAGTAGGGGGACTAGCGTGGAGACCCAGTACTTC. Translating it yields CASRGTSVETQYF.

J is TRBJ2-7 and V is TRBV6-1, with 10 positions matching TRBD2. This CDR3 spans 14 amino acids. The germline V gene encodes CDR1 MNHNS and CDR2 SASEGT. V lost 6 bases to trimming and J lost 2 bases; unmatched junction nucleotides: 4. CDR3 sequence (DNA): TGTGCCAGCAGGACTAGCGGGCGAACCTACGAGCAGTACTTC. As protein: CASRTSGRTYEQYF.

The genes are TRBV2 and TRBJ2-7, with 9 bases that match TRBD1. The CDR3 has 14 residues. The V and J ends lost 8 bases and 2 bases, in that order; junction bases with no gene match: 7. Germline CDR1 and CDR2: SNHLY and FYNNEI. DNA of the CDR3: TGTGCCAGCCGACCGGGACAGGGAACCTACGAGCAGTACTTC. It encodes CASRPGQGTYEQYF.

The chain uses TRBV6-6 and TRBJ2-1; 11 nucleotides agree with TRBD2. Germline V lookup: CDR1 MNHNY, CDR2 SVGAGI (reference sequence). Germline trimming cut 3 bases from V and 6 bases from J; bases unmatched to any gene: 4. This CDR3 is 15 amino acids long. This CDR3 reads CASSYSGRDGNEQFF. As DNA, the CDR3 is TGTGCCAGCAGTTATAGCGGGAGGGACGGCAATGAGCAGTTCTTC.

J is TRBJ2-3 and V is TRBV7-2; 12 nucleotides align to TRBD2. The J segment lost 3 bases and the V segment lost 5 bases, leaving 6 bases of the junction unmatched. The CDR3 contains 16 residues. CDR1 is SGHTA, CDR2 FQGNSA, per germline. The CDR3 DNA follows: TGTGCCAGCAGCCAACTAGCGGGAGGAGAAACAGATACGCAGTATTTT. Translated, it gives CASSQLAGGETDTQYF.

The CDR3 region is CASSAWGAGGPGELFF. CDR3 coding DNA: TGTGCCAGCAGCGCCTGGGGAGCGGGAGGGCCCGGGGAGCTGTTTTTT. The rearrangement uses TRBV9 and TRBJ2-2, with 10 bases identical to TRBD2. This CDR3 spans 16 amino acids. Germline loops: CDR1 SGDLS, CDR2 YYNGEE. The V and J ends lost 3 bases and 6 bases, in that order; junction bases with no gene match: 8.

This sequence joins TRBV10-3 and TRBJ2-7; 10 bases agree with TRBD1. CDR3 length equals 15 residues. V lost 4 bases, J lost 7 bases, and 10 bases stayed unmatched. The germline CDR1 and CDR2 sequences are ENHRY and SYGVKD. CDR3 amino acids: CAISGTGTGAREQYF. The CDR3 region has the DNA TGTGCCATCAGTGGGACCGGGACAGGGGCCAGGGAGCAGTACTTC.

This clone appeared once. The rearrangement uses TRBV4-1 and TRBJ1-2; D call uncertain. Germline CDR1 is MGHRA and CDR2 is YSYEKL. The CDR3 totals 14 residues. Trimming stripped 6 bases from V and 0 bases from J, with 11 bases between. The DNA of the CDR3 is TGCGCCAGCAGACGGGAGTCTTCTAACTATGGCTACACCTTC. Translating gives CASRRESSNYGYTF.

The J gene is TRBJ2-3, the V gene TRBV15, with 7 bases aligning to TRBD2. Germline trimming cut 2 bases from V and 7 bases from J; bases unmatched to any gene: 15. The CDR3 is 17 amino acids. CDR1 and CDR2 (germline): LNHNV, YYDKDF (reference sequence). CDR3 loop: CATSRLRLAQYRNTQYF. The CDR3 nucleotides read TGTGCCACCAGCAGACTCCGACTAGCTCAATATCGAAATACGCAGTATTTT.

This chain connects TRBV5-1 to TRBJ1-1; unclear D gene. This CDR3 contains 15 residues. V was pared by 0 bases and J by 1 base, with 10 bases between. Germline V gene lookup returns CDR1 SGHRS and CDR2 YFSETQ. CDR3 sequence reads: CASSLAGSANTEAFF. As DNA, the CDR3 is TGCGCCAGCAGCTTGGCGGGTAGCGCGAACACTGAAGCTTTCTTT.

The chain employs TRBV28 and TRBJ1-6; tentatively, D is TRBD1 (6 bases). With 2 bases removed from V and 7 bases from J, the gap between germline ends came to 12 bases. The CDR3 has 15 residues. The germline gives CDR1 MDHEN, CDR2 SYDVKM. The CDR3 loop is CASSLRGTGNSPLHF. The CDR3 DNA follows: TGTGCCAGCAGTTTAAGGGGGACCGGGAATTCACCCCTCCACTTT.

This chain uses TRBV6-5 with TRBJ2-5; no firm D call. Looked up from germline, CDR1 is MNHEY and CDR2 is SVGAGI. This CDR3 comprises 13 residues. The germline V and J ends were trimmed by 2 bases and 5 bases, with 9 bases remaining between them. Here the CDR3 reads CASSYAGSETQYF. CDR3 sequence (DNA): TGTGCCAGCAGTTACGCAGGAAGCGAGACCCAGTACTTC.

This chain uses TRBV28 with TRBJ2-6; TRBD1 matches 7 bases. The CDR3 is 16 amino acids. The germline V gene encodes CDR1 MDHEN and CDR2 SYDVKM. V dropped 6 bases and J dropped 0; count of bases not matched to a gene: 5. The CDR3 loop reads CASSQGTDSGANVLTF. The CDR3 region has the DNA TGTGCCAGCAGCCAGGGGACAGACTCTGGGGCCAACGTCCTGACTTTC.

The J gene is TRBJ2-1, the V gene TRBV30, with TRBD2 matching 9 bases. CDR1 and CDR2 (germline): GTSNPN, SVGIG (reference sequence). This CDR3 region has 16 residues. V gave up 0 bases and J gave up 2 bases; unmatched junction bases: 5. The CDR3 nucleotides read TGTGCCTGGAGTGTATTCGCGGGAGGGCCCTACAATGAGCAGTTCTTC. It yields the protein CAWSVFAGGPYNEQFF. Filled out from reference TRBV30 and TRBJ2-1, the complete variable domain reads SQTIHQWPATLVQPVGSPLSLECTVEGTSNPNLYWYRQAAGRGLQLLFYSVGIGQISSEVPQNLSASRPQDRQFILSSKKLLLSDSGFYLCAWSVFAGGPYNEQFFGPGTRLTVL.

The genes are TRBV4-1 and TRBJ2-7, with 7 bases identical to TRBD2. Per germline, CDR1 MGHRA and CDR2 YSYEKL. V was pared by 0 bases and J by 2 bases, with 13 bases of the junction left unmatched. The CDR3 is made up of 18 amino acids. CDR3 sequence reads: CASSQDRASAGVAYEQYF. The CDR3 DNA reads as TGCGCCAGCAGCCAAGATCGGGCTAGCGCGGGAGTGGCCTACGAGCAGTACTTC.

J is TRBJ2-4 and V is TRBV28, with D maybe TRBD1 (6 bases). This CDR3 comprises 16 residues. V was clipped by 7 bases and J by 9 bases, with 25 bases between them. Per the germline V gene, CDR1 is MDHEN and CDR2 is SYDVKM. Here the CDR3 reads CASTLHMGASQAIQYF. DNA for the CDR3: TGTGCCAGCACCTTACACATGGGGGCTAGCCAGGCCATTCAGTACTTC.

V and J are TRBV2 and TRBJ2-7; TRBD2 matches at 11 bases. Germline values: CDR1 SNHLY, CDR2 FYNNEI. There are 14 residues in the CDR3. V dropped 8 bases and J dropped 2; count of bases not matched to a gene: 5. DNA of the CDR3: TGTGCCAGCGATCTAGCGGGAGGCACCTACGAGCAGTACTTC. This translates into CASDLAGGTYEQYF.

This chain links TRBV9 with TRBJ2-3; TRBD1 agrees at 7 bases. CDR3 size: 15 residues. Germline V gives CDR1 SGDLS, CDR2 YYNGEE. V shed 2 bases and J 0 bases; nucleotides not matched to a gene: 3. The CDR3 region is CASSVTGASTDTQYF. CDR3 DNA sequence: TGTGCCAGCAGCGTTACAGGGGCGAGCACAGATACGCAGTATTTT.

V usage is TRBV18 and J usage is TRBJ1-5, with D possibly being TRBD1 (6 bases). Per the germline V gene, CDR1 is KGHSH and CDR2 is LQKENI. V was cut by 3 bases and J by 2 bases, with 11 bases left in between. The CDR3 is 15 residues long. DNA for the CDR3: TGTGCCAGCTCACCGGGGGGCGCGGGCAATCAGCCCCAGCATTTT. Its protein product is CASSPGGAGNQPQHF.

The DNA of the CDR3 is TGTGCCAGCAGCGTAAGACAGGGCAATCAGCCCCAGCATTTT. Translated, it gives CASSVRQGNQPQHF. The chain employs TRBV6-1 and TRBJ1-5; weak D call: TRBD1 (6 bases). V was clipped by 6 bases and J by 2 bases, with 11 bases between them. Germline-derived CDR1 and CDR2 are MNHNS and SASEGT. The CDR3 extends over 14 amino acids.

The rearrangement links TRBV11-2 to TRBJ2-1; 8 bases match TRBD2. J gave up 4 bases and V 4 bases, and 18 bases lay outside the gene matches. In germline, CDR1 is SGHAT, CDR2 FQNNGV. This CDR3 contains 19 residues. The chain's CDR3 is CASSSRRKPPGRVYNEQFF. The CDR3 region has the DNA TGTGCCAGCAGCTCCAGAAGGAAGCCCCCCGGGAGGGTGTACAATGAGCAGTTCTTC.

The chain joins TRBV27 to TRBJ2-7; a possible D gene is TRBD1 (5 bases). The CDR3 is 15 residues long. The germline V gene encodes CDR1 MNHEY and CDR2 SMNVEV (reference sequence). With 6 bases removed from V and 3 bases from J, the gap between germline ends came to 18 bases. CDR3 residues: CASRTTARGVYEQYF. CDR3 in DNA: TGTGCCAGCAGAACGACAGCCCGTGGGGTCTACGAGCAGTACTTC.